The rows below give T cell receptor beta chains drawn from one sample of a study of blood T cell repertoires in COVID-19. Produced via immunoSEQ multiplex PCR; TCRdb's table is partial and in-frame only. The profile covers about 160,000 clones, with around 84% appearing a single time and roughly 3% taken by the ten largest. Sequencing used peripheral blood. These receptors came from a human donor with acute or convalescent COVID-19. The donor label of this sample is uncertain. CDR3s include the opening cysteine and the closing phenylalanine or tryptophan. A D gene is named only where the DNA matches it firmly.

TRBV15,TRBJ1-5,.,CATSPEVSNQPQHF,TGTGCCACCAGCCCAGAGGTCTCCAATCAGCCCCAGCATTTT
TRBV6-5,TRBJ1-2,.,CASSQQGSRGYTF,TGTGCCAGCAGCCAACAGGGATCCCGGGGCTACACCTTC
TRBV29-1,TRBJ1-2,TRBD1,CSVDAGGGYGYTF,TGCAGCGTTGATGCAGGGGGCGGTTATGGCTACACCTTC
TRBV7-9,TRBJ2-7,.,CASSFLGQSSSYEQYF,TGTGCCAGCAGCTTTCTAGGACAGTCGAGCTCCTACGAGCAGTACTTC
TRBV27,TRBJ2-1,TRBD2,CASSPRTSANEQFF,TGTGCCAGCAGTCCTCGGACTAGCGCGAATGAGCAGTTCTTC
TRBV4-3,TRBJ2-5,TRBD1,CASSQEVDRGLRETQYF,TGCGCCAGCAGCCAAGAGGTCGACAGGGGGCTTCGGGAGACCCAGTACTTC
TRBV13,TRBJ1-5,.,CASSLGDRRGQPQHF,TGTGCCAGCAGCTTAGGGGATCGACGGGGGCAGCCCCAGCATTTT
TRBV19,TRBJ2-5,.,CASSISQETQYF,TGTGCCAGTAGTATCTCTCAAGAGACCCAGTACTTC
TRBV3-1/TRBV3-2,TRBJ1-6,.,CASSPSLSSPLHF,TGTGCCAGCAGCCCTTCCTTATCTTCACCCCTCCACTTT
TRBV19,TRBJ1-2,.,CASRSGQSPDGYTF,TGTGCCAGTAGGTCCGGACAGTCACCCGATGGCTACACCTTC
TRBV6-5,TRBJ2-3,.,CASSYSRLTDTQYF,TGTGCCAGCAGTTACTCGAGGCTCACAGATACGCAGTATTTT
TRBV7-8,TRBJ2-5,.,CASSLDQGRGETQYF,TGTGCCAGCAGCTTAGACCAGGGGCGCGGAGAGACCCAGTACTTC
TRBV7-2,TRBJ1-1,TRBD1,CASSRDSMNTEAFF,TGTGCCAGCAGCCGGGACAGTATGAACACTGAAGCTTTCTTT
TRBV15,TRBJ2-3,TRBD1,CATSTYWDRERDTQYF,TGTGCCACCAGCACCTATTGGGACAGGGAAAGAGATACGCAGTATTTT
TRBV15,TRBJ1-2,.,CATSSYRDGYTF,TGTGCCACCAGCAGTTACAGGGATGGCTACACCTTC
TRBV12-3/TRBV12-4,TRBJ2-5,TRBD2,CASKRGTEETQYF,TGTGCCAGCAAGCGGGGGACTGAAGAGACCCAGTACTTC